The 10 T cell receptor beta chains below all came from one sample that was sequenced in a study of yellow fever vaccine responses in identical twins. TCRdb redid the calling of the RT-PCR reads with MiXCR, one entry per CDR3 protein. The data hold around 930 distinct CDR3 sequences, with more than 65% observed a single time. The sample consisted of T cells from blood (PBMCs), unsorted or a sorted subset (not recorded which), taken before or after yellow fever vaccination (not recorded which). The receptors derive from a female donor who received the yellow fever vaccine.

This chain links TRBV11-1 with TRBJ1-5; D ambiguous. Germline lookup yields CDR1 SGHAT and CDR2 FQDESV (reference sequence). V lost 2 bases, J lost 7 bases, and 21 bases lay in between. There are 17 residues in the CDR3. CDR3 DNA sequence: TGTGCCAGCAGCTTAACCACCGGAGGGTTCACGGGACAGCCCCAGCATTTT. Amino acid sequence: CASSLTTGGFTGQPQHF.

The chain couples TRBV11-1 to TRBJ2-4, with D possibly TRBD2 on 6 matching bases. Germline CDR1 and CDR2: SGHAT and FQDESV (reference sequence). The CDR3 covers 15 residues. Trimming left V 6 bases short and J 8 bases short, with 20 bases between. CDR3 residues: CASRLSAGNKDIQYF. The DNA of the CDR3 is TGTGCCAGCAGACTCTCCGCGGGAAATAAGGACATTCAGTACTTC.

The chain uses TRBV11-1 and TRBJ2-3; unclear D gene. Trimming took 1 base from V and 7 from J, leaving 6 bases between them. Germline V gene lookup returns CDR1 SGHAT and CDR2 FQDESV (reference sequence). CDR3 length: 12 residues. CDR3 amino acids: CASSLGQYTQYF. In DNA form, the CDR3 reads TGTGCCAGCAGCTTAGGGCAGTATACGCAGTATTTT.

This clonotype was recorded a few times. CDR3 nucleotide sequence: TGCGCCAGCAGCCAGGCCGGGGACAGACAAGCTTTCTTT. Encoded protein: CASSQAGDRQAFF. The chain is built from TRBV4-1 and TRBJ1-1; 7 bases map to TRBD1. Per the germline V gene, CDR1 is MGHRA and CDR2 is YSYEKL. Losses at the gene ends were 3 bases for V and 9 bases for J; bases not matched to a gene: 7. The CDR3 consists of 13 residues.

The chain links TRBV15 to TRBJ2-1; 8 bases align to TRBD2. This CDR3 has 14 amino acids. The V gene's germline CDR1 is LNHNV and CDR2 YYDKDF (reference sequence). V was clipped by 9 bases and J by 8 bases; unmatched bases: 12. The CDR3 sequence is CATQPGLGPHEQFF. For the CDR3, the DNA is TGTGCCACGCAGCCGGGACTAGGCCCCCATGAGCAGTTCTTC.

The J gene is TRBJ2-3, the V gene TRBV6-4, with D maybe TRBD2 (5 bases). CDR3 length: 15 amino acids. Germline V gene lookup returns CDR1 MRHNA and CDR2 SNTAGT. Trimming left V 0 bases short and J 3 bases short, with 10 bases between. The DNA of the CDR3 is TGTGCCAGCAGTGACTCGGCCGGGGTGACAGATACGCAGTATTTT. Its protein product is CASSDSAGVTDTQYF.

This chain joins TRBV11-2 and TRBJ2-7; D remains unclear. With 1 base removed from V and 3 bases from J, the gap between germline ends came to 7 bases. Germline V gives CDR1 SGHAT, CDR2 FQNNGV. This CDR3 contains 13 residues. The DNA for the CDR3 is TGTGCCAGCAGCTTAGGGGTCCTCTACGAGCAGTACGTC. The encoded protein is CASSLGVLYEQYV.

The chain uses TRBV19 and TRBJ2-1, with D possibly called TRBD1 or TRBD2 (5 bases each). V was shortened by 1 base and J by 6 bases, with 19 bases between the two germline ends. CDR1 and CDR2 from the germline V gene are LNHDA and SQIVND (reference sequence). This CDR3 is 17 amino acids long. CDR3 region: CASSIGDRDPTFNEQFF. The CDR3 bases are TGTGCCAGTAGTATAGGTGACCGGGACCCAACCTTCAATGAGCAGTTCTTC.

The rearrangement links TRBV12-3 or TRBV12-4 to TRBJ2-2; tentatively, D is TRBD2 (6 bases). The CDR3 loop spans 13 amino acids. Trimming shortened V by 7 bases and J by 6 bases, and 12 bases separated the two germline ends. The CDR3 protein is CASIHGGPGELFF. The CDR3 DNA is TGTGCCAGCATCCACGGGGGACCCGGGGAGCTGTTTTTT.

The chain combines TRBV18 with TRBJ1-6; the D gene is possibly TRBD1 (6 bases). The CDR3 covers 15 residues. Germline V gene data show CDR1 as KGHSH and CDR2 as LQKENI. The ends were cut back, 0 bases at V and 10 bases at J, with 13 bases in the middle. The CDR3 loop is CASSPPLDGGSPLHF. CDR3 in DNA: TGTGCCAGCTCACCACCGCTGGACGGGGGCTCACCCCTCCACTTT.